This TCR beta chain was retrieved from a study of identical twins. This clonotype was counted between two and nine times. One entry per CDR3 protein, called by TCRdb with MiXCR from the 5' RACE reads. The sample yields around 450,000 distinct CDR3 sequences, 14% seen once. The CDR3 has 15 residues. Trimming cost V 0 bases and J 7 bases, with 16 bases left between them. Germline V gives CDR1 SGHRS, CDR2 YFSETQ. This same sample was also part of a study on yellow fever vaccine responses in identical twins.

The gene calls are TRBV5-1 and TRBJ1-2; perhaps TRBD1 as D (6 bases). The receptor's source is a young woman in good health. The specimen sequenced was CD4+ T cells sorted from blood. The CDR3 nucleotides read TGCGCCAGCAGCTTGGAAATGGGGGGGGCGCCTGGCTACACCTTC. Residues: CASSLEMGGAPGYTF.